The next 26 T cell receptor beta chains were all read from a single sample in a study of T cells after yellow fever vaccination. TCRdb fed the 5' RACE reads into MiXCR, producing one record per CDR3 protein. This table holds 230,000 or so distinct CDR3 sequences, 6% to 8% found once. The sequenced sample was CD4+ T cells sorted from PBMCs, obtained on the day of the yellow fever booster vaccination. These receptors were taken from a young man who received the YFV17D yellow fever vaccine.

The chain carries TRBV5-6 and TRBJ2-5; unclear D gene. The CDR3 consists of 15 residues. The germline V gene has CDR1 SGHDT and CDR2 YYEEEE. Trimming took 4 bases from V and 5 from J, leaving 18 bases between them. The CDR3 sequence is CASSQFTPSGETQYF. CDR3 nucleotides: TGTGCCAGCAGCCAGTTCACTCCTTCCGGTGAGACCCAGTACTTC.

The CDR3: CSAVRGGGTGELFF. The CDR3 nucleotides are TGCAGTGCCGTGCGGGGAGGGGGCACCGGGGAGCTGTTTTTT. The chain is built from TRBV20-1 and TRBJ2-2; D is perhaps TRBD2 (7 bases). There are 14 residues in the CDR3. Germline CDR1 reads DFQATT; CDR2 reads SNEGSKA (reference sequence). V gave up 6 bases and J gave up 4 bases, with 15 bases separating them.

The rearrangement uses TRBV7-2 and TRBJ2-3, with a possible D match to TRBD2 (5 bases). Germline V CDR1 and CDR2: SGHTA, FQGNSA. V was pared by 4 bases and J by 4 bases, with 18 bases between. The CDR3 sequence is 16 residues long. The CDR3 DNA sequence: TGTGCCAGCAGCTCCAATCGGGGTCCCGCCTCAGATACGCAGTATTTT. Its translation: CASSSNRGPASDTQYF.

This clonotype has more than one count but fewer than ten. This chain connects TRBV5-4 to TRBJ2-1, with TRBD2 matching 7 bases. J lost 0 bases, V lost 4 bases, and 10 bases had no gene match. The CDR3 length is 17 residues. In germline, CDR1 is SGHNT, CDR2 YYREEE (reference sequence). The CDR3 coding sequence is TGTGCCAGCAGCCCATTACCCACTAGCGACTCCTACAATGAGCAGTTCTTC. As protein: CASSPLPTSDSYNEQFF.

This clonotype occurred many times. The V call is TRBV12-3 or TRBV12-4, the J call TRBJ2-3, with 10 bases that match TRBD2. V gave up 6 bases and J gave up 3 bases; unmatched junction bases: 3. This CDR3 has 14 residues. CDR3 nucleotides: TGTGCCAGCAGGCTAGCGGGAGCGACAGATACGCAGTATTTT. This translates into CASRLAGATDTQYF.

This clonotype came up many times. V gene TRBV27 combines with J gene TRBJ1-5, with 7 bases lining up with TRBD1. V gave up 5 bases and J gave up 3 bases; unmatched junction bases: 4. The CDR3 extends over 14 amino acids. Germline loops: CDR1 MNHEY, CDR2 SMNVEV (reference sequence). As DNA, the CDR3 is TGTGCCAGCAGTATGACAGGGTACAATCAGCCCCAGCATTTT. As protein: CASSMTGYNQPQHF.

This clonotype has a handful of counts. The chain combines TRBV20-1 with TRBJ2-7; 14 bases are a match to TRBD2. In germline, CDR1 is DFQATT, CDR2 SNEGSKA (reference sequence). The V and J ends lost 7 bases and 0 bases, in that order; junction bases with no gene match: 11. The CDR3 runs to 17 residues. The CDR3 is CSVTGTSGRESSYEQYF. CDR3 sequence (DNA): TGCAGTGTAACCGGGACTAGCGGGAGAGAGAGCTCCTACGAGCAGTACTTC.

This clonotype occurred many times. The chain uses TRBV25-1 and TRBJ2-2; 10 bases are shared with TRBD1. Per germline, CDR1 MGHDK and CDR2 SYGVNS. V lost 5 bases, J lost 1 base, and 4 bases stayed unmatched. The CDR3 is 16 amino acids. CDR3 amino acids: CASSTTGGGNTGELFF. The CDR3 DNA is TGTGCCAGCAGTACGACAGGGGGCGGGAACACCGGGGAGCTGTTTTTT.

There are a few counts of this clonotype. V is TRBV24-1 and J is TRBJ2-3, with D uncertain. The CDR3 covers 15 residues. Trimming left V 8 bases short and J 6 bases short, with 20 bases between. Germline V gene lookup returns CDR1 KGHDR and CDR2 SFDVKD. The CDR3 is CATMGTIGWVDTQYF. CDR3 DNA: TGTGCCACCATGGGAACGATAGGTTGGGTGGATACGCAGTATTTT.

This clonotype was counted between two and nine times. The chain couples TRBV12-3 or TRBV12-4 to TRBJ2-1; 8 positions agree with TRBD2. J gave up 5 bases and V 5 bases, and 14 bases lay outside the gene matches. The CDR3 is 17 residues long. The CDR3 protein is CASSRATSASQDNEQFF. CDR3 DNA sequence: TGTGCCAGCAGTCGCGCGACTAGCGCAAGCCAGGACAATGAGCAGTTCTTC.

The rearrangement links TRBV20-1 to TRBJ2-3; a weak D match, TRBD1 (5 bases). Germline V gene lookup returns CDR1 DFQATT and CDR2 SNEGSKA (reference sequence). With 6 bases removed from V and 6 bases from J, the gap between germline ends came to 16 bases. The length of the CDR3 is 13 residues. The DNA for the CDR3 is TGCAGTGCCCCTTCTTTAGGGGCGGATACGCAGTATTTT. This translates into CSAPSLGADTQYF.

In its sample, this clonotype was seen many times. The chain uses TRBV6-2 or TRBV6-3 and TRBJ2-3, with 14 positions matching TRBD2. This CDR3 is built from 17 residues. The V gene end was trimmed by 0 bases and the J gene end by 5 bases; junction bases not matched to a gene: 4. CDR1 is MNHEY, CDR2 SVGEGT, per germline. CDR3 in DNA: TGTGCCAGCAGTTACTCCGCGGGACTAGCGGGAGAAGATACGCAGTATTTT. Protein: CASSYSAGLAGEDTQYF.

This clonotype showed up just a few times. The chain uses TRBV4-3 and TRBJ2-7; D may match TRBD1 or TRBD2 (5 bases each). The V and J ends lost 11 bases and 6 bases respectively, with 17 bases between them. Germline V CDR1 and CDR2: LGHNA, YSLEER. This CDR3 comprises 12 residues. CDR3 residues: CAGRGGGTEQYF. The CDR3 bases are TGCGCCGGCCGCGGTGGGGGAACCGAGCAGTACTTC.

Ten or more counts support this clonotype. The chain links TRBV7-8 to TRBJ2-2; 7 bases fit TRBD1. V shed 5 bases, J shed 2 bases, and the junction held 11 bases outside the gene matches. Germline V gene data show CDR1 as SGHVS and CDR2 as FQNEAQ. The CDR3 has 17 amino acids. The DNA for the CDR3 is TGTGCCAGCAGCCAGAATCCGGGACAGATCAACACCGGGGAGCTGTTTTTT. This encodes CASSQNPGQINTGELFF.

The chain links TRBV28 to TRBJ2-1; the match to TRBD2 covers 13 bases. V shed 2 bases, J shed 0 bases, and the junction held 10 bases outside the gene matches. The CDR3 has 20 amino acids. Germline V gene data show CDR1 as MDHEN and CDR2 as SYDVKM. CDR3 sequence (DNA): TGTGCCAGCAGTTTACCCCCGGCAAGGACTAGCGGGGGCTCCTACAATGAGCAGTTCTTC. Protein sequence: CASSLPPARTSGGSYNEQFF.

This clonotype turned up a few times. V is TRBV28 and J is TRBJ2-2, with a tentative D call TRBD1 (7 bases). Germline CDR1 and CDR2: MDHEN and SYDVKM. Trimming pared 4 bases from V and 7 bases from J, leaving 13 bases between. The CDR3 sequence is 14 residues long. CDR3 DNA: TGTGCCAGCAGTTCACCAGGGGGGATCGGGGAGCTGTTTTTT. This codes for CASSSPGGIGELFF.

This clonotype was seen ten or more times. The rearrangement links TRBV20-1 to TRBJ2-7, with D maybe TRBD1 (6 bases). CDR1 is DFQATT, CDR2 SNEGSKA, per germline (reference sequence). The CDR3 runs to 13 residues. The V and J ends lost 5 bases and 2 bases respectively, with 13 bases between them. DNA for the CDR3: TGCAGTGCTCCCCAGACAGGAACCTACGAGCAGTACTTC. Protein: CSAPQTGTYEQYF.

The chain combines TRBV7-3 with TRBJ2-1; 10 bases are shared with TRBD2. Germline assignment: CDR1 SGHTA and CDR2 FQGTGA. The CDR3 is 15 residues long. With 2 bases clipped from V and 8 bases from J, the junction kept 6 bases outside the gene matches. The CDR3 sequence: CASSLGSSGRHEQFF. DNA of the CDR3: TGTGCCAGCAGCTTAGGTTCTAGCGGGAGACATGAGCAGTTCTTC.

This chain uses TRBV6-1 with TRBJ2-1; D is perhaps TRBD1 (6 bases). Germline CDR1 is MNHNS and CDR2 is SASEGT. Deletions cut 4 bases from V and 4 bases from J, with 14 bases between. The CDR3 spans 15 residues. Here the CDR3 reads CASSVAAQGYNEQFF. The CDR3 nucleotides read TGTGCCAGCAGTGTTGCGGCACAGGGATACAATGAGCAGTTCTTC.

This clonotype was seen a handful of times. The chain is built from TRBV15 and TRBJ2-3; 7 nucleotides align to TRBD2. CDR3 length equals 15 residues. Germline V gives CDR1 LNHNV, CDR2 YYDKDF (reference sequence). V dropped 3 bases and J dropped 4; count of bases not matched to a gene: 7. DNA of the CDR3: TGTGCCACCAGCAGTTGGCGGGAGAGGTCAGATACGCAGTATTTT. The encoded protein is CATSSWRERSDTQYF. The full variable domain, completed using reference TRBV15 and TRBJ2-3, is DAMVIQNPRYQVTQFGKPVTLSCSQTLNHNVMYWYQQKSSQAPKLLFHYYDKDFNNEADTPDNFQSRRPNTSFCFLDIRSPGLGDTAMYLCATSSWRERSDTQYFGPGTRLTVL.

In its sample, this clonotype was seen many times. This rearrangement joins TRBV5-1 to TRBJ1-1; 8 bases are a match to TRBD1. The trim removed 7 bases at V and 3 bases at J, leaving 5 bases unmatched. Germline V gene data show CDR1 as SGHRS and CDR2 as YFSETQ. The CDR3 is 13 residues long. CDR3 sequence reads: CASGQGWDTEAFF. The CDR3 DNA reads as TGCGCCAGCGGACAGGGATGGGACACTGAAGCTTTCTTT.

The V and J genes are TRBV20-1 and TRBJ2-5; perhaps D is TRBD1 or TRBD2 (6 bases each). The CDR3 is 13 residues long. V was trimmed by 0 bases and J by 4 bases, leaving 9 bases between them. The germline V gene encodes CDR1 DFQATT and CDR2 SNEGSKA (reference sequence). The chain's CDR3 is CSARDRGLETQYF. CDR3 nucleotides: TGCAGTGCTAGAGATCGGGGGCTAGAGACCCAGTACTTC.

This clonotype was recorded many times. The rearrangement uses TRBV28 and TRBJ2-1; D may match TRBD1 or TRBD2 (5 bases each). This CDR3 comprises 14 residues. The ends were cut back, 7 bases at V and 3 bases at J, with 13 bases in the middle. Germline V gene lookup returns CDR1 MDHEN and CDR2 SYDVKM. This CDR3 is CASKPGPNYNEQFF. Written as DNA, the CDR3 is TGTGCCAGCAAGCCGGGACCAAACTACAATGAGCAGTTCTTC.

There are a few counts of this clonotype. The chain links TRBV7-6 to TRBJ2-2; tentative D call: TRBD1 (6 bases). The CDR3 runs to 16 residues. Trimming took 4 bases from V and 0 from J, leaving 12 bases between them. CDR1 is SGHVS and CDR2 is FNYEAQ in the germline V gene. CDR3 protein: CASSSRTVANTGELFF. DNA for the CDR3: TGTGCCAGCAGCTCCCGGACAGTAGCGAACACCGGGGAGCTGTTTTTT.

This clonotype was seen only a few times. The rearrangement uses TRBV14 and TRBJ2-1, with TRBD1 identical over 10 bases. Per the germline V gene, CDR1 is SGHDN and CDR2 is FVKESK. CDR3 size: 16 residues. V gave up 5 bases and J gave up 6 bases; unmatched junction bases: 10. CDR3 sequence reads: CASSASTGGFFNEQFF. For the CDR3, the DNA is TGTGCCAGCAGCGCTTCGACAGGGGGCTTTTTCAATGAGCAGTTCTTC.

This sequence joins TRBV20-1 and TRBJ1-5; 8 bases agree with TRBD1. Germline loops: CDR1 DFQATT, CDR2 SNEGSKA (reference sequence). The V and J ends lost 3 bases and 7 bases, in that order; junction bases with no gene match: 8. The CDR3 has 14 amino acids. The CDR3 reads CSASSDRANQPQHF. The DNA for the CDR3 is TGCAGTGCTAGTTCGGACAGGGCAAACCAGCCCCAGCATTTT.